This entry concerns a single T cell receptor (beta chain). The antigen it recognizes is unknown. No much larger clone exists at a distance of one base, and base qualities are not known. These data belong to a study of blood T cell repertoires in COVID-19 (dated by TCRdb to between 2020 and 2021). General notes on the study: Samples from collaborators originated in the United States, Italy and Spain and spanned both the acute and convalescent phases of COVID-19. The material from the prospective study consisted of cDNA or gDNA derived from T cells, B-cell-depleted T cells, or PBMCs. The dataset comprised deeply sampled blood TCRbeta repertoires from subjects exposed to, actively infected with, or recovered from COVID-19. The repertoires were released in a freely available public database intended as a resource for research on the immune response to SARS-CoV-2. The samples were drawn from the first 160 participants of the ongoing ImmuneRACE study and from about 1,200 subjects provided by 6 global collaborators. A de-identified subject ID, COVID-19 status, age in years and sex were almost always included in the sample metadata. HLA class I and class II types, where available, came from metadata supplied by the sample provider rather than from assay-based typing.

TCRbeta CDR3 regions were amplified from genomic DNA using the immunoSEQ Assay, a bias-controlled multiplex PCR. The authors' analysis ran thus. Within the assay, amplification of reference gene primers was used to estimate how many nucleated cells each sample contained. Sequence reads were collapsed and filtered to measure the absolute abundance of every unique TCRbeta CDR3 rearrangement. For each sample, productive Simpson clonality was calculated as the square root of Simpson's diversity index over productive rearrangements. In TCRdb, the immuneACCESS table is reduced to in-frame sequences with V and J assigned. These tables do not hold every clone; where another copy was compared, an unresolved V gene accounts for under half, and the others remain unexplained. The D gene and trimming were derived from the DNA, and the V and J assignments and clone size from that table. The sample table shows about 160,000 clones, and 81% are seen once. The top ten clones comprise around 6% of the sample.

The germline V gene gives CDR1 as SGHTA and CDR2 as FQGNSA. The CDR3, from cysteine to phenylalanine, totals 14 residues. Only the CDR3 DNA is retained, 42 bases long and in frame from the first base. Trimming takes 6 bases from V and 6 bases from J, and the germline ends sit 14 bases apart. Broader findings and caveats from the paper: The amount of clinical and demographic metadata varied by source and participant and was provided uncurated.

In the prospective study, participants were about 18 to 89 years old, resided in about 25 geographic areas of the United States, and were enrolled through a virtual design. Cohort assignment in the prospective study relied on participant-reported clinical history from a screening survey and a study questionnaire. In the prospective study, whole blood, serum and a nasopharyngeal or oropharyngeal swab were collected from each participant by mobile phlebotomists. Prospective study participants could optionally give additional blood draws and questionnaires over an approximately 2-month period. Blood samples from the prospective study were shipped frozen or at room temperature prior to DNA extraction.

The chain uses TRBV7-2 and TRBJ2-2; the D region possibly corresponds to TRBD2 (5 bases align). The TCR comes from a woman aged 40 to 55 with acute COVID-19. The material sequenced was PBMCs or T cells enriched from blood (not recorded which). The CDR3 loop reads CASSFLANSGELFF. The nucleotides are TGTGCCAGCAGTTTTCTAGCAAATTCCGGGGAGCTGTTTTTT.